The 8 T cell receptor beta chains below come from one sample, sequenced in a study of blood T cell repertoires in COVID-19. TCRdb's table, derived via immunoSEQ multiplex PCR, lists solely in-frame clones and lacks some. The sample gives 300,000 to 350,000 clones, roughly 85% of which show up once; around 4.2% is in the top ten. The sample was PBMCs or T cells enriched from blood (not recorded which). The receptors derive from a middle-aged woman with acute COVID-19.

A single count supports this clone. The J gene is TRBJ1-2, the V gene TRBV10-2, with a weak D call TRBD1 (5 bases). This CDR3 has 13 amino acids. Germline values: CDR1 WSHSY, CDR2 SAAADI. Trimming removed 8 bases from V and 8 bases from J, with 18 bases in between. The CDR3 is CASRQGPTTGYTF. Here the CDR3 DNA reads TGCGCCAGCCGGCAGGGCCCCACAACGGGCTACACCTTC.

The chain couples TRBV5-4 to TRBJ1-6, with a weak D call TRBD1 (5 bases). V shed 0 bases and J shed 13 bases, with 11 bases lying between them. CDR1 is SGHNT and CDR2 is YYREEE in the germline V gene (reference sequence). This CDR3 spans 13 amino acids. CDR3 amino acids: CASSLETGSPLHF. CDR3 nucleotide sequence: TGTGCCAGCAGCTTGGAAACAGGTAGTCCCCTCCACTTT.

V usage is TRBV9 and J usage is TRBJ2-7, with D tentatively TRBD1 (6 bases). The CDR3 loop spans 15 amino acids. Per the germline V gene, CDR1 is SGDLS and CDR2 is YYNGEE. V lost 4 bases and J 7 bases, leaving 21 bases between the germline ends. Here the CDR3 DNA reads TGTGCCAGCAGCCCGGAAGGGACACGAGGGGGAGAGCAGTACTTC. As protein: CASSPEGTRGGEQYF.

V gene TRBV24-1 combines with J gene TRBJ1-2, with TRBD1 matching over 7 bases. The V gene's germline CDR1 is KGHDR and CDR2 SFDVKD. The CDR3 is 15 residues long. The V segment lost 4 bases and the J segment 3 bases; nucleotides outside the gene matches: 7. The DNA of the CDR3 is TGTGCCACCAGTGACACGAGTGGACAGGACTATGGCTACACCTTC. Protein sequence: CATSDTSGQDYGYTF.

V is TRBV25-1 and J is TRBJ2-7, with D possibly being TRBD2 (6 bases). V lost 3 bases to trimming and J lost 3 bases, with 6 bases between them. The CDR3 is 12 residues long. CDR1 and CDR2 (germline): MGHDK, SYGVNS. CDR3 region: CASSETSYEQYF. CDR3 in DNA: TGTGCCAGCAGTGAGACTAGCTACGAGCAGTACTTC.

The V call is TRBV3-1 (or the pseudogene TRBV3-2), the J call TRBJ2-1; 9 bases are shared with TRBD1. There are 19 residues in the CDR3. J was trimmed by 0 bases and V by 5 bases; bases with no gene match: 14. Germline CDR1 LGHDT, CDR2 YNNKEL (reference sequence). CDR3 DNA: TGTGCCAGCAGCTTCCGGGACAGGGAACTAGCAAACTCCTACAATGAGCAGTTCTTC. Translation gives CASSFRDRELANSYNEQFF.

The genes are TRBV7-8 and TRBJ2-2; the match to TRBD2 covers 9 bases. The V and J ends lost 1 base and 4 bases, in that order; junction bases with no gene match: 7. Germline V gene lookup returns CDR1 SGHVS and CDR2 FQNEAQ. This CDR3 is 17 amino acids long. CDR3 region: CASSLVIGLATTGELFF. The CDR3 DNA reads as TGTGCCAGCAGCTTAGTGATAGGACTAGCGACCACCGGGGAGCTGTTTTTT.

The rearrangement joins TRBV3-1 (or the pseudogene TRBV3-2) to TRBJ1-4; TRBD1 aligns across 7 bases. Germline CDR1 reads LGHDT; CDR2 reads YNNKEL (reference sequence). The V segment lost 1 base and the J segment 7 bases; nucleotides outside the gene matches: 6. The CDR3 sequence is 15 residues long. The CDR3 DNA sequence: TGTGCCAGCAGCCAAGGGACAGGTTCTGGTGAAAAACTGTTTTTT. This codes for CASSQGTGSGEKLFF.